Each of the 7 T cell receptor beta chains below was sequenced from the same sample in a study of T cells and copy number aberrations in small-cell lung cancer. Generated by immunoSEQ multiplex PCR, the TCRdb table keeps only in-frame clones and is missing some. Of about 2,600 clones listed, around 85% are singletons. Sequences were obtained from normal tissue next to the tumor. The receptors were gathered from a man aged 40-50 years with small cell lung cancer.

The rearrangement links TRBV6-5 to TRBJ2-7; TRBD1 matches 10 bases. The trim removed 6 bases at V and 5 bases at J, leaving 4 bases unmatched. Germline loops: CDR1 MNHEY, CDR2 SVGAGI. This CDR3 is 13 amino acids long. This CDR3 reads CASRPTGGDEQYF. The CDR3 region has the DNA TGTGCCAGCAGGCCGACAGGGGGCGACGAGCAGTACTTC.

V gene TRBV4-1 combines with J gene TRBJ2-2; 10 nucleotides align to TRBD2. The V gene's germline CDR1 is MGHRA and CDR2 YSYEKL. CDR3 size: 15 residues. V shed 2 bases, J shed 7 bases, and the junction held 4 bases outside the gene matches. The CDR3 DNA is TGCGCCAGCAGCCAACTAGCGGGAGCGATCGGGGAGCTGTTTTTT. Translation gives CASSQLAGAIGELFF.

V gene TRBV10-3 combines with J gene TRBJ1-1; 9 bases are shared with TRBD1. Germline V CDR1 and CDR2: ENHRY, SYGVKD. The J segment lost 1 base and the V segment lost 5 bases, leaving 5 bases of the junction unmatched. This CDR3 is 15 amino acids long. In DNA form, the CDR3 reads TGTGCCATCAGTACTCCGGGACAGGGGAACACTGAAGCTTTCTTT. This sequence encodes CAISTPGQGNTEAFF.

This clone was counted once. V is TRBV29-1 and J is TRBJ1-2; 8 bases agree with TRBD1. From germline, CDR1 is SQVTM and CDR2 ANQGSEA. Trimming took 6 bases from V and 6 from J; bases not matched to a gene: 9. The CDR3 is 13 residues long. CDR3 region: CSVMDRVADGYTF. Here the CDR3 DNA reads TGCAGCGTGATGGACAGGGTAGCTGATGGCTACACCTTC.

The chain has TRBV13 and TRBJ2-7; 7 bases fit TRBD1. CDR1 is PRHDT and CDR2 is FYEKMQ in the germline V gene (reference sequence). This CDR3 contains 14 residues. V shed 6 bases, J shed 6 bases, and the junction held 11 bases outside the gene matches. DNA of the CDR3: TGTGCCAGCAGTTCAACTCGTGACAGGGTCGAGCAGTACTTC. This translates into CASSSTRDRVEQYF.

This chain uses TRBV6-5 with TRBJ2-1; 14 nucleotides match TRBD2. The V and J ends lost 2 bases and 5 bases, in that order; junction bases with no gene match: 2. Germline loops: CDR1 MNHEY, CDR2 SVGAGI. The CDR3 consists of 16 residues. The CDR3 nucleotides are TGTGCCAGCAGTTACACGGGACTAGCGGGAGACAATGAGCAGTTCTTC. Translating it yields CASSYTGLAGDNEQFF.

The chain uses TRBV20-1 and TRBJ1-1; possibly TRBD1 for D (5 bases). Trimming took off 8 bases at V and 10 bases at J, with 17 bases between the two ends. Germline loops: CDR1 DFQATT, CDR2 SNEGSKA (reference sequence). The length of the CDR3 is 11 residues. CDR3 bases: TGCAGTCCCAGGGAGGGGATGGCAGCTTTCTTT. It is translated as CSPREGMAAFF.